Below, 18 T cell receptor beta chains from the same sample are listed, as sequenced in a study of blood T cell repertoires in COVID-19. TCRdb's copy holds only in-frame clones and misses some; the assay was immunoSEQ multiplex PCR. This sample has fewer than 450,000 clones; roughly 91% occur once, and the top ten carry more than 0.95%. Source material: PBMCs or T cells enriched from blood (not recorded which). All receptors derive from a woman aged 18-29 years who had recovered from COVID-19.

The chain uses TRBV5-1 and TRBJ2-3, with 7 positions matching TRBD1. After removal of 5 bases from V and 6 bases from J, the junction contained 3 bases not matched to a gene. CDR3 length: 12 amino acids. From germline, CDR1 is SGHRS and CDR2 YFSETQ. This CDR3 is CASRDRPDTQYF. The CDR3 coding sequence is TGCGCCAGCAGGGACAGGCCGGATACGCAGTATTTT.

The chain recombines TRBV7-2 with TRBJ1-4; D possibly corresponds to TRBD1 (6 bases). The germline V gene encodes CDR1 SGHTA and CDR2 FQGNSA. Trimming pared 5 bases from V and 9 bases from J, leaving 19 bases between. The CDR3 is made up of 15 amino acids. The CDR3: CASSPPGGGGKKLFF. CDR3 in DNA: TGTGCCAGCAGCCCCCCGGGGGGGGGCGGGAAAAAACTGTTTTTT.

The rearrangement joins TRBV29-1 to TRBJ1-1; TRBD1 is a possible D gene (5 bases). V lost 6 bases to trimming and J lost 0 bases, with 11 bases between them. Germline CDR1 reads SQVTM; CDR2 reads ANQGSEA. The CDR3 is 13 amino acids. For the CDR3, the DNA is TGCAGCGTCGCCGGGGGGATGAACACTGAAGCTTTCTTT. Encoded protein: CSVAGGMNTEAFF.

This chain connects TRBV15 to TRBJ2-2, with D possibly TRBD1 on 5 matching bases. The CDR3 contains 18 residues. Between the trimmed V and J ends, which lost 6 bases and 0 bases, there was a span of 20 bases. Germline CDR1 and CDR2: LNHNV and YYDKDF (reference sequence). The chain's CDR3 is CATRTRKGELANTGELFF. CDR3 DNA: TGTGCCACCAGAACGAGAAAAGGGGAACTCGCGAACACCGGGGAGCTGTTTTTT.

The table lists this clone with a count of one. The J gene is TRBJ2-7, the V gene TRBV6-5; TRBD2 might be the D (6 bases). The V end was cut by 7 bases, the J end by 6 bases, with 13 bases between. Looked up from germline, CDR1 is MNHEY and CDR2 is SVGAGI. CDR3 size: 12 residues. CDR3 bases: TGTGCCAGCAAAAAACGGGGGAGCGAGCAGTACTTC. Translated, it gives CASKKRGSEQYF.

This clone was found once. This rearrangement joins TRBV24-1 to TRBJ1-2, with D maybe TRBD1 (5 bases). Per germline, CDR1 KGHDR and CDR2 SFDVKD. Trimming left V 0 bases short and J 0 bases short, with 16 bases between. This CDR3 is 18 amino acids long. For the CDR3, the DNA is TGTGCCACCAGTGATTTGCTTTCCAGGGCCAGATCTAACTATGGCTACACCTTC. This codes for CATSDLLSRARSNYGYTF.

J is TRBJ2-7 and V is TRBV3-1 (or the pseudogene TRBV3-2); 7 positions agree with TRBD1. Germline V gene lookup returns CDR1 LGHDT and CDR2 YNNKEL (reference sequence). After removal of 10 bases from V and 1 base from J, the junction contained 10 bases not matched to a gene. The CDR3 runs 14 residues. The CDR3 sequence: CATTQQGISYEQYF. In DNA form, the CDR3 reads TGTGCCACCACGCAACAGGGGATATCCTACGAGCAGTACTTC.

J is TRBJ1-4 and V is TRBV30, with D possibly TRBD1 on 6 matching bases. Looked up from germline, CDR1 is GTSNPN and CDR2 is SVGIG (reference sequence). CDR3 length: 12 amino acids. CDR3 DNA: TGTGCTATCTTGGGGGCAGGAGAAAAACTGTTTTTT. Its translation is CAILGAGEKLFF.

This clone was counted once. The gene calls are TRBV9 and TRBJ2-5; D possibly corresponds to TRBD1 (5 bases). V was clipped by 1 base and J by 4 bases, with 14 bases between them. Germline V gene lookup returns CDR1 SGDLS and CDR2 YYNGEE. The length of the CDR3 is 15 residues. CDR3 in DNA: TGTGCCAGCAGCGTAACCCCGGGCACAGGAGAGACCCAGTACTTC. Amino acid sequence: CASSVTPGTGETQYF.

This chain links TRBV7-2 with TRBJ2-6, with 10 nucleotides matching TRBD2. The V segment lost 11 bases and the J segment 2 bases; nucleotides outside the gene matches: 9. The CDR3 runs 16 residues. The germline V gene has CDR1 SGHTA and CDR2 FQGNSA. The chain's CDR3 is CAESERGGPGANVLTF. The CDR3 coding sequence is TGTGCCGAATCAGAGCGGGGGGGACCTGGGGCCAACGTCCTGACTTTC.

This chain connects TRBV28 to TRBJ2-5; 7 bases align to TRBD1. CDR3 length: 14 amino acids. The V and J ends lost 11 bases and 1 base, in that order; junction bases with no gene match: 10. Germline V gene lookup returns CDR1 MDHEN and CDR2 SYDVKM. CDR3: CAAISGTAQETQYF. DNA of the CDR3: TGTGCCGCCATATCCGGGACAGCCCAAGAGACCCAGTACTTC.

The J gene is TRBJ2-2, the V gene TRBV28, with D uncertain. CDR1 and CDR2 from the germline V gene are MDHEN and SYDVKM. The ends were cut back, 5 bases at V and 1 base at J, with 11 bases in the middle. CDR3 length: 15 residues. Written as DNA, the CDR3 is TGTGCCAGCAGTCGAGTCGGAGAGAACACCGGGGAGCTGTTTTTT. Its protein product is CASSRVGENTGELFF.

The chain couples TRBV19 to TRBJ2-7; weak D call: TRBD2 (6 bases). V was cut by 1 base and J by 4 bases, with 8 bases left in between. The CDR3 length is 13 residues. The V gene's germline CDR1 is LNHDA and CDR2 SQIVND (reference sequence). The CDR3 DNA follows: TGTGCCAGTAGTATAGCGGCGGGGTACGAGCAGTACTTC. Its translation: CASSIAAGYEQYF. The whole variable domain, filled in from reference TRBV19 and TRBJ2-7, reads DGGITQSPKYLFRKEGQNVTLSCEQNLNHDAMYWYRQDPGQGLRLIYYSQIVNDFQKGDIAEGYSVSREKKESFPLTVTSAQKNPTAFYLCASSIAAGYEQYFGPGTRLTVT.

The chain is built from TRBV3-1 (or the pseudogene TRBV3-2) and TRBJ1-2; D is perhaps TRBD1 (5 bases). CDR1 is LGHDT and CDR2 is YNNKEL in the germline V gene (reference sequence). This CDR3 spans 12 amino acids. The V end lost 8 bases, the J end lost 3 bases, and 10 bases lay between the germline ends. The CDR3 spells CASGDSHYGYTF. For the CDR3, the DNA is TGTGCCAGCGGAGACAGTCACTATGGCTACACCTTC.

The rearrangement uses TRBV4-1 and TRBJ1-6, with 11 bases that match TRBD1. Germline V gene lookup returns CDR1 MGHRA and CDR2 YSYEKL. The CDR3 is 17 amino acids. V trimming: 4 bases; J trimming: 5 bases; junction bases outside the gene matches: 7. CDR3 nucleotide sequence: TGCGCCAGCAGCCTTCTCGGGACAGGGGGTGATAATTCACCCCTCCACTTT. Protein product: CASSLLGTGGDNSPLHF.

The chain joins TRBV28 to TRBJ2-1; a possible D gene is TRBD2 (5 bases). Germline V gene sequence: CDR1 MDHEN, CDR2 SYDVKM. With 10 bases removed from V and 2 bases from J, the gap between germline ends came to 12 bases. The CDR3 is 13 amino acids. CDR3 coding DNA: TGTGCCATCACCGGACTGGCCTACAATGAGCAGTTCTTC. Amino acids: CAITGLAYNEQFF.

The DNA for the CDR3 is TGCGCCAGCAGCCAAGAATATGGGCTTAACACTGAAGCTTTCTTT. Protein sequence: CASSQEYGLNTEAFF. The V call is TRBV4-1, the J call TRBJ1-1; D gene unclear. The CDR3 is 15 amino acids. Germline values: CDR1 MGHRA, CDR2 YSYEKL. Trimming removed 0 bases at V and 2 bases at J, with 10 bases between.

The rearrangement uses TRBV5-1 and TRBJ2-7, with 11 bases fitting TRBD1. J was trimmed by 6 bases and V by 4 bases; bases with no gene match: 3. CDR3 size: 13 residues. Germline CDR1 and CDR2: SGHRS and YFSETQ. The DNA of the CDR3 is TGCGCCAGCAGCCTCGGGACAGGGGGCGAGCAGTACTTC. Protein product: CASSLGTGGEQYF.